This is a list of T cell receptor beta chains from one sample in a study of technical replicates of blood from several donors. This table comes from immunoSEQ multiplex PCR, and its TCRdb copy is limited to in-frame clones, with some not included. The sample records tens of thousands of clones, nearly 97% being singletons. Sequencing used T cells isolated from PBMCs. The origin of the receptors is a human donor in good health. The CDR3 runs from the conserved cysteine through the conserved F or W. A D gene is named only where the DNA matches it firmly. Size is omitted from some rows. Given values are once, few, many or a class for expanded clones.

TGTGCCAGCAGCTTGGCGTCTTTTGGGGACAACAATGAGCAGTTCTTC CASSLASFGDNNEQFF TRBV5-6 NA NA TRBJ2-1
TGTGCCAGCACCGGACAGGGGGTCCCCCCTTGTGGCAATGAGCAGTTCTTC CASTGQGVPPCGNEQFF TRBV21-1 NA NA TRBJ2-1
TGTGCCAGCAGTTTAAGACAGGGAGCCTACGAGCAGTACTTC CASSLRQGAYEQYF TRBV28 NA TRBD1 TRBJ2-7
TGTGCCAGCAGTGCTAACAGGGGGGAGACCCAGTACTTC CASSANRGETQYF TRBV2 many TRBD1 TRBJ2-5
TGTGCCAGCAGTGAATTAACCAGGGAGACCCAGTACTTC CASSELTRETQYF TRBV25-1 NA NA TRBJ2-5
TGCGCCAGCAGCCAAGGTCGGGGTACCGGGGAGCTGTTTTTT CASSQGRGTGELFF TRBV4-1 NA NA TRBJ2-2
TGTGCCTGGACTTACGGGGGCTATGGCTACACCTTC CAWTYGGYGYTF TRBV30 NA NA TRBJ1-2
TGTGCCAGCAGTGAAGTGGGGGGTCCGACTTTC CASSEVGGPTF TRBV6-1 NA NA TRBJ2-6
TGTGCCACGTACAGGGCGTCCGGCGGTGATGAAAAACTGTTTTTT CATYRASGGDEKLFF TRBV28 NA NA TRBJ1-4
TGTGCCAGCAGCGATCCGGGACAGGGGGTCAATGAGCAGTTCTTC CASSDPGQGVNEQFF TRBV9 NA TRBD1 TRBJ2-1
TGTGCCAGCAACCGAGTAAGCCGGGACACTGAAGCTTTCTTT CASNRVSRDTEAFF TRBV19 NA NA TRBJ1-1
TGTGCCAGCAGTGAAATGGACAGGGGTAACAATCAGCCCCAGCATTTT CASSEMDRGNNQPQHF TRBV6-1 NA TRBD1 TRBJ1-5
TGTGCCAGCAGCCCCGGGACTAGCAGCGGGGAGCTGTTTTTT CASSPGTSSGELFF TRBV27 NA TRBD2 TRBJ2-2
TGTGCCAGCAGCTTAAGTCGGTTGAACACTGAAGCTTTCTTT CASSLSRLNTEAFF TRBV7-2 NA NA TRBJ1-1
TGTGCCAGCAGATGGTTCGGGACAGGGAGCACTGAAGCTTTCTTT CASRWFGTGSTEAFF TRBV6-5 NA TRBD1 TRBJ1-1